These 5 T cell receptor beta chains share one sample of origin, sequenced in a study of T cell responses to AZD1222 COVID-19 vaccine (TCRdb year 2021). To prepare the library, the immunoSEQ multiplex PCR assay was applied. The source is immuneACCESS, and TCRdb retained only in-frame sequences with V and J called. Part of the clones is not carried over; for the studies checked, unresolved V genes explain less than half of this, and the remainder is unexplained. The sample table lists more than 100,000 clones, roughly 90% of them with a count of one. The top ten hold under 1.5% of the sample. This sample's time point label indicates: baseline before first vaccination. The specimen comprised peripheral blood, sampled on day 0 of AZD1222 vaccination. The receptors stem from an adult in good health.

The chain couples TRBV29-1 to TRBJ1-1; no clear D. The CDR3 spans 11 residues. Germline values: CDR1 SQVTM, CDR2 ANQGSEA. Deletions cut 7 bases from V and 8 bases from J, with 14 bases between. The CDR3: CSGKQRREAFF. The CDR3 nucleotides are TGCAGCGGGAAACAGCGGCGGGAAGCTTTCTTT. The whole variable domain, filled in from reference TRBV29-1 and TRBJ1-1, reads SAVISQKPSRDICQRGTSLTIQCQVDSQVTMMFWYRQQPGQSLTLIATANQGSEATYESGFVIDKFPISRPNLTFSTLTVSNMSPEDSSIYLCSGKQRREAFFGQGTRLTVV.

This sequence joins TRBV10-3 and TRBJ2-7, with D perhaps matching TRBD1 (6 bases). V was trimmed by 4 bases and J by 5 bases, leaving 12 bases between them. CDR1 and CDR2 from the germline V gene are ENHRY and SYGVKD. The CDR3 contains 13 residues. The CDR3 coding sequence is TGTGCCATCAGTGCCTACAGGGACAACGAGCAGTACTTC. Its protein is CAISAYRDNEQYF.

The J gene is TRBJ2-7, the V gene TRBV20-1, with D unresolved. CDR1 and CDR2 from the germline V gene are DFQATT and SNEGSKA (reference sequence). V was trimmed by 3 bases and J by 3 bases, leaving 6 bases between them. The CDR3 extends over 11 amino acids. CDR3 residues: CSARSSYEQYF. The CDR3 bases are TGCAGTGCTAGGTCCAGCTACGAGCAGTACTTC.

The chain is built from TRBV9 and TRBJ2-5, with a tentative D call TRBD1 (5 bases). V dropped 3 bases and J dropped 4 bases, with 16 bases sitting between them. CDR1 is SGDLS, CDR2 YYNGEE, per germline. This CDR3 is built from 15 residues. CDR3 amino acids: CASSAQGTQGETQYF. The DNA of the CDR3 is TGTGCCAGCAGCGCTCAGGGAACGCAAGGAGAGACCCAGTACTTC.

J is TRBJ1-1 and V is TRBV6-5; D remains ambiguous. Germline V gene sequence: CDR1 MNHEY, CDR2 SVGAGI. V was clipped by 6 bases and J by 2 bases, with 13 bases between them. The CDR3 runs to 14 residues. The CDR3: CASSQNAANTEAFF. CDR3 nucleotides: TGTGCCAGCAGCCAGAACGCAGCCAACACTGAAGCTTTCTTT.